In its sample, the clone carrying this T cell receptor beta chain was seen many times. The target antigen is unknown. The germline V and J ends were trimmed by 0 bases and 5 bases, with 13 bases remaining between them. This CDR3 comprises 15 residues. The germline CDR1 and CDR2 sequences are MNHEY and SVGAGI. The authors ran a second PCR of roughly 6 to 11 cycles using a sample-barcoded 5' primer and a J-beta primer mix. TCRdb reprocessed the 5' RACE reads with MiXCR, giving one entry per CDR3 protein. The table records over a million distinct CDR3 sequences, around 45% of them present only once. The source of the sample is a study of blood T cells in healthy people across ages. Overall study findings and caveats: Per million T cells, the diversity of TCR beta decreased roughly linearly as age advanced.

The chain carries TRBV6-5 and TRBJ2-5, with D perhaps matching TRBD1 (6 bases). This sequence originates from a woman in her fifties or sixties in good health. Sequencing used blood. CDR3 residues: CASSYSMRTEETQYF. CDR3 DNA sequence: TGTGCCAGCAGTTACTCGATGAGGACAGAGGAGACCCAGTACTTC.